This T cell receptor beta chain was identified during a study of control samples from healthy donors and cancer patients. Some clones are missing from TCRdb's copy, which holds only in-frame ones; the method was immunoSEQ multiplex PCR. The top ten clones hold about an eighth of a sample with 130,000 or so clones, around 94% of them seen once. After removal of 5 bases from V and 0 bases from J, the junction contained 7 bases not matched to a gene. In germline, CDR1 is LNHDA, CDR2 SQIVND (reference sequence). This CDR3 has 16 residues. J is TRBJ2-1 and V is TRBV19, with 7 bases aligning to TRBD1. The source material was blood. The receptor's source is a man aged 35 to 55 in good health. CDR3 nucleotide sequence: TGTGCCAGTAGTCTCCGACAGGGCCTCTCCTACAATGAGCAGTTCTTC. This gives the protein CASSLRQGLSYNEQFF. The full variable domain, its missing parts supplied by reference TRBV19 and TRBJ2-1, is DGGITQSPKYLFRKEGQNVTLSCEQNLNHDAMYWYRQDPGQGLRLIYYSQIVNDFQKGDIAEGYSVSREKKESFPLTVTSAQKNPTAFYLCASSLRQGLSYNEQFFGPGTRLTVL.